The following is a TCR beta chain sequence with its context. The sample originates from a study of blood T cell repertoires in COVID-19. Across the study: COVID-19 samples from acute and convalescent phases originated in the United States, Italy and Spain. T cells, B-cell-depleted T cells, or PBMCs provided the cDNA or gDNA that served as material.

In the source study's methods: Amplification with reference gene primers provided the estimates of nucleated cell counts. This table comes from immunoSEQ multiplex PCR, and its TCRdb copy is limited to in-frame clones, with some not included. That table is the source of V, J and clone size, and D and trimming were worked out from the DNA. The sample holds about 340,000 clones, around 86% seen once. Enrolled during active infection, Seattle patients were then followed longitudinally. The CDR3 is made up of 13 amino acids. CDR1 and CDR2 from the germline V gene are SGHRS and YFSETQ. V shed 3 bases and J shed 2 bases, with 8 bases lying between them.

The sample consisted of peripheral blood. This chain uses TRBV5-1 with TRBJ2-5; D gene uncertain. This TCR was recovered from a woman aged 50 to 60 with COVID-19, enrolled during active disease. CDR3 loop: CASSSPLQETQYF. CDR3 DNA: TGCGCCAGCAGCTCTCCCTTACAAGAGACCCAGTACTTC. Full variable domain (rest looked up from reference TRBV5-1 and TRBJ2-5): KAGVTQTPRYLIKTRGQQVTLSCSPISGHRSVSWYQQTPGQGLQFLFEYFSETQRNKGNFPGRFSGRQFSNSRSEMNVSTLELGDSALYLCASSSPLQETQYFGPGTRLLVL.